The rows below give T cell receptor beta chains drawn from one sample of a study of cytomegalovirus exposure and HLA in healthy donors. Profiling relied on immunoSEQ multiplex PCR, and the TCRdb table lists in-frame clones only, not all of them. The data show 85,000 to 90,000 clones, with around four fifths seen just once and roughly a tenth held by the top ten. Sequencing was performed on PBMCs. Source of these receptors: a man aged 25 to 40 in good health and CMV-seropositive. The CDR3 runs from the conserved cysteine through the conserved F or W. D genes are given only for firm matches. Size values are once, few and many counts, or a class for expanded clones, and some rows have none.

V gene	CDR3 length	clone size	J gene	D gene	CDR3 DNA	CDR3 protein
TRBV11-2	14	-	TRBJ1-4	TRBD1	TGTGCCAGCAGCCGCGGACAGGGTGTTGAAAAACTGTTTTTT	CASSRGQGVEKLFF
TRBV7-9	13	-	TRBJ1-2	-	TGTGCCAGCAACAAAGGGGAGGGATGGGGCTACACCTTC	CASNKGEGWGYTF
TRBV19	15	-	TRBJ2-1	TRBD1	TGTGCCAGTAGTGCGGGACAGGGATCCTACAATGAGCAGTTCTTC	CASSAGQGSYNEQFF
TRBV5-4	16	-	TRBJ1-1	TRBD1	TGTGCCAGCAGCAACCGACTCAGGGGGCGGAACACTGAAGCTTTCTTT	CASSNRLRGRNTEAFF
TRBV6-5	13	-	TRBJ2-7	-	TGTGCCAGCAGCTTTTCTCCACTTCTACCGGAGTACTTC	CASSFSPLLPEYF
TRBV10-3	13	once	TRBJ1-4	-	TGTGCCATCAGTCGCGGCTTTAATGAAAAACTGTTTTTT	CAISRGFNEKLFF
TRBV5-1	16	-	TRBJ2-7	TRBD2	TGCGCCAGCAGCGAGAACCTAGCGGGGGCCCTCTACGAGCAGTACTTC	CASSENLAGALYEQYF
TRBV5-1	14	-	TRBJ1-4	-	TGCGCCAGCAGCTTATTGGGCCCTAATGAAAAACTGTTTTTT	CASSLLGPNEKLFF
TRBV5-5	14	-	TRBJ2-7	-	TGTGCCAGCAGCTTGATCGCAGGTACCTACGAGCAGTACTTC	CASSLIAGTYEQYF
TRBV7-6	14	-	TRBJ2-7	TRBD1	TGTGCCAGCAGCCTACGGACAGGGACCTACGAGCAGTACTTC	CASSLRTGTYEQYF
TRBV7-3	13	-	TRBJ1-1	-	TGTGCCAGCAGCTTAGTCAGGGATCGCGAAGCTTTCTTT	CASSLVRDREAFF
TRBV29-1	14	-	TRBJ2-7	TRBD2	TGCAGCGTTGTAACCGGGACTAGCGGATACGAGCAGTACTTC	CSVVTGTSGYEQYF
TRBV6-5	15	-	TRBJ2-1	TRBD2	TGTGCCAGCTGTGCGGGGGGAGGGTGGTACAATGAGCAGTTCTTC	CASCAGGGWYNEQFF
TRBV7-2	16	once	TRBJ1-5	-	TGTGCCAGCAGCTTAGAGTGGGAGTTTGGGAATCAGCCCCAGCATTTT	CASSLEWEFGNQPQHF
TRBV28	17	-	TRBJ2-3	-	TGTGCCAGCAGTTTAGTACGCAGTCACCCAGGGAAAGATACGCAGTATTTT	CASSLVRSHPGKDTQYF
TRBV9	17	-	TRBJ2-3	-	TGTGCCAGCAGCGTAGACGAACGGGGGGCCGGCACAGATACGCAGTATTTT	CASSVDERGAGTDTQYF
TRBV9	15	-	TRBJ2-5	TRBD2	TGTGCCAGCAGCGGTAGCGGGGGGGCCGGAGAGACCCAGTACTTC	CASSGSGGAGETQYF
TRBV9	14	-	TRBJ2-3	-	TGTGCCAGCAGCCCCCGCGGGGGCCCAGATACGCAGTATTTT	CASSPRGGPDTQYF
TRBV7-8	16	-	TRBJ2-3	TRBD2	TGTGCCAGCAGCTTAGTGGCGGGGGGCAACCTAGATACGCAGTATTTT	CASSLVAGGNLDTQYF
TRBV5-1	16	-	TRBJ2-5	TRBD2	TGCGCCAGCAGCTCGGGACTAGCGGGGCGGAAAGAGACCCAGTACTTC	CASSSGLAGRKETQYF
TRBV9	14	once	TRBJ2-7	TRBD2	TGTGCCAGCAGCGTTGGGGGGGGTCGGACCGAGCAGTACTTC	CASSVGGGRTEQYF
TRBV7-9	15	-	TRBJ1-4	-	TGTGCCAGCAGCTCCACTAGCGGGGATAATGAAAAACTGTTTTTT	CASSSTSGDNEKLFF
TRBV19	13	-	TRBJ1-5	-	TGTGCCAGTTGCGACCGGTGGAGTCAGCCCCAGCATTTT	CASCDRWSQPQHF
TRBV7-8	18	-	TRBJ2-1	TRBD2	TGTGCCAGCAGCTTAGGCCCCTTGCGGGGGGGCGGCGGCAATGAGCAGTTCTTC	CASSLGPLRGGGGNEQFF
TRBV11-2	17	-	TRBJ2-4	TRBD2	TGTGCCAGCAGCTTATTGGCTAGCGGGGGGGCCAAAAACATTCAGTACTTC	CASSLLASGGAKNIQYF
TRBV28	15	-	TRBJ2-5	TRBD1	TGTGCCAGCAGACCCGAGAACAGGGGCCAAGAGACCCAGTACTTC	CASRPENRGQETQYF
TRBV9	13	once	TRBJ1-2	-	TGTGCCAGCAGCGCCGGGACAATATATGGCTACACCTTC	CASSAGTIYGYTF
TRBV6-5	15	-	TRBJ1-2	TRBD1	TGTGCCAGCAGTTACTCGGGACAGCGTTACTATGGCTACACCTTC	CASSYSGQRYYGYTF
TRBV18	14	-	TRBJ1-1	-	TGTGCCAGCTCACCCAACGGGAGAAACACTGAAGCTTTCTTT	CASSPNGRNTEAFF
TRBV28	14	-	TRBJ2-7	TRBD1	TGTGCCAGCAGGTGGACAGGCGCAAGGTCCGAGCAGTACTTC	CASRWTGARSEQYF
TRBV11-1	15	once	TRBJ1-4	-	TGTGCCAGCAGTCGAAAACGGACGACAGATGAAAAACTGTTTTTT	CASSRKRTTDEKLFF
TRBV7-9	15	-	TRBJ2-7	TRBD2	TGTTCCAGCAGAGAAACTAGCGGGGGTTCCTACGAGCAGTACTTC	CSSRETSGGSYEQYF
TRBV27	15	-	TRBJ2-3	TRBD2	TGTGCCAGCAGTGTACTAGCGGTTCGCACAGATACGCAGTATTTT	CASSVLAVRTDTQYF
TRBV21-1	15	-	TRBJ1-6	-	TGTGCCAGCAGCTTGGGGACAGGGGGCGATTCACCCCTCCACTTT	CASSLGTGGDSPLHF
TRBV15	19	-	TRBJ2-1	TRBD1	TGTGCCACCAGCACACTAACCCGGGACAGGGGACTCATCTACAATGAGCAGTTCTTC	CATSTLTRDRGLIYNEQFF
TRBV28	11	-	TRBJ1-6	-	TGTGCCAGCAGTTCTACATCCACTGAGCGCTTT	CASSSTSTERF
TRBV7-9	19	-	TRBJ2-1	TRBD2	TGTGCCAGCAGCTCGGGACTAGCGGGGGCCGCCTCTCTGCGGAATGAGCAGTTCTTC	CASSSGLAGAASLRNEQFF
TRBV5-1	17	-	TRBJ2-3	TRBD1	TGCGCCAACAGCTTGGGTGGGACAGGAGCTAGCACAGATACGCAGTATTTT	CANSLGGTGASTDTQYF
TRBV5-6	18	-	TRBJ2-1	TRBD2	TGTGCCAGCAGCGCCCCCCGGTCCTTAGCGGGGAGCAGCGATGAGCAGTTCTTC	CASSAPRSLAGSSDEQFF
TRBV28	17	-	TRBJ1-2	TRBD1	TGTGCCAGCAGTTTAAGGTCCAGGGGGCATCATAACTATGGCTACACCTTC	CASSLRSRGHHNYGYTF
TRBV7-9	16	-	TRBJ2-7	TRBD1	TGTGCCAGCAGCTCCACGACAGGGCAGAGCACCTACGAGCAGTACTTC	CASSSTTGQSTYEQYF
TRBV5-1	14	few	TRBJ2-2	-	TGCGCCAGCAGCTTAGGACTGTACACCGGGGAGCTGTTTTTT	CASSLGLYTGELFF
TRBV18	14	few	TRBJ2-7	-	TGTGCCAGCTCACCCGACAGGTCCCTAATGGAACAGTACTTC	CASSPDRSLMEQYF
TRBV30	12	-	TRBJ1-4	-	TGTGCCTGGAGTAGTACTTCTGAAAAACTGTTTTTT	CAWSSTSEKLFF
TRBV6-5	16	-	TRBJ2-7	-	TGTGCCAGCAGTTACTCGACGGCTGGGAGCTCCTACGAGCAGTACTTC	CASSYSTAGSSYEQYF
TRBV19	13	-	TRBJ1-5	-	TGTGCCAGTAGACCAGGGTTGGGGCAGCCCCAGCATTTT	CASRPGLGQPQHF
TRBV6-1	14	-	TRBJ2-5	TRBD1	TGTGCCAGCAGTTCAACAGGGGGCCGGGAGACCCAGTACTTC	CASSSTGGRETQYF
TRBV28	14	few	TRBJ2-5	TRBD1	TGTGCCAGCAGTGCCCATGACAGGGAAGAGACCCAGTACTTC	CASSAHDREETQYF
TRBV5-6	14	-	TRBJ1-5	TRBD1	TGTGCCAGCAGCTACGGGACAGGCAATCAGCCCCAGCATTTT	CASSYGTGNQPQHF
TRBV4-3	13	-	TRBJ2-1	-	TGCGCCAGCAGACAAGCTTCTTCCAGTGAGCAGTTCTTC	CASRQASSSEQFF
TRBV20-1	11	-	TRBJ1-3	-	TGCAGTGCCCCGCGGGGAAACACCATATATTTT	CSAPRGNTIYF
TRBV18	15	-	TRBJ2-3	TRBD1	TGTGCCAGCTCACCACTGCAGGGGGCGACAGATACGCAGTATTTT	CASSPLQGATDTQYF
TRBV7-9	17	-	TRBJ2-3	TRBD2	TGTGCCAGCAGCTCGCTGGTTAGCGGGGGGCACACAGATACGCAGTATTTT	CASSSLVSGGHTDTQYF
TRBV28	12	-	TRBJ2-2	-	TGTGCCAGCAGCCAGGACAGCGGGGAGCTGTTTTTT	CASSQDSGELFF
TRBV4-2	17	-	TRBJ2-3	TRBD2	TGTGCCAGCAGCCAAAGCCCCCGGGGGGGCGGGACAGATACGCAGTATTTT	CASSQSPRGGGTDTQYF
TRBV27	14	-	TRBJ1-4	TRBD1	TGTGCCAGCAGACAGACAGGGATAAGCGAAAAACTGTTTTTT	CASRQTGISEKLFF
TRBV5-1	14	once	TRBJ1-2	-	TGCGCCAGCAGCTTGGACGGAGCCAACTATGGCTACACCTTC	CASSLDGANYGYTF
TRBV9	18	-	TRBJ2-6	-	TGTGCCAGCAGCGTAGTTCCCGGGGGAAGCTCTGGGGCCAACGTCCTGACTTTC	CASSVVPGGSSGANVLTF
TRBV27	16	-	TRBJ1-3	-	TGTGCCAGCAGTCCATATCCCCCCAACGCGCGAAACACCATATATTTT	CASSPYPPNARNTIYF